This entry lists 21 T cell receptor beta chains sequenced from one sample in a study of T cell responses to AZD1222 COVID-19 vaccine (dated by TCRdb to the early 2020s). The library was obtained by the immunoSEQ multiplex PCR assay. Here the immuneACCESS table is served through TCRdb, limited to in-frame sequences with V and J called. Missing clones are a known gap in these copies; in checked studies unresolved V genes cover under half, and the rest lacks a known reason. The sample data list 95,000 to 150,000 clones, and more than 80% of these were observed just once. Clones ranked in the top ten supply less than 6.5% of the sample. The time point label for this specimen denotes: baseline before first vaccination. Specimen: peripheral blood, collected on day 0 of AZD1222 vaccination. The receptors here all came from an adult in good health.

V usage is TRBV18 and J usage is TRBJ1-4; 9 bases align to TRBD1. The CDR3 extends over 15 amino acids. V was pared by 1 base and J by 5 bases, with 2 bases of the junction left unmatched. Germline V gene data show CDR1 as KGHSH and CDR2 as LQKENI. CDR3 region: CASSPHRGPNEKLFF. The CDR3 DNA is TGTGCCAGCTCACCACACAGGGGGCCAAATGAAAAACTGTTTTTT.

CDR3 residues: CASSPEQGARSSYNSPLHF. The CDR3, as DNA: TGTGCCAGCAGCCCGGAACAGGGGGCGAGGAGCTCCTATAATTCACCCCTCCACTTT. The chain is built from TRBV7-9 and TRBJ1-6; TRBD1 aligns across 9 bases. CDR1 and CDR2 (germline): SEHNR, FQNEAQ (reference sequence). Trimming cost V 5 bases and J 0 bases; bases outside gene matches: 11. The CDR3 has 19 residues.

This chain connects TRBV20-1 to TRBJ1-1, with 7 bases identical to TRBD1. The CDR3 has 14 amino acids. The V segment lost 3 bases and the J segment 0 bases; nucleotides outside the gene matches: 4. CDR1 and CDR2 from the germline V gene are DFQATT and SNEGSKA (reference sequence). The CDR3 protein is CSASKGALNTEAFF. The CDR3 DNA reads as TGCAGTGCTAGTAAGGGGGCTTTGAACACTGAAGCTTTCTTT.

CDR3 in DNA: TGTGCCTGGAGTGACGGACTAGCGGGTTCAGATACGCAGTATTTT. Amino acids: CAWSDGLAGSDTQYF. The gene calls are TRBV30 and TRBJ2-3; 11 bases match TRBD2. V dropped 1 base and J dropped 4; count of bases not matched to a gene: 4. This CDR3 spans 15 amino acids. Germline V gene sequence: CDR1 GTSNPN, CDR2 SVGIG (reference sequence).

V usage is TRBV19 and J usage is TRBJ1-6; no clear D gene. The CDR3 has 13 residues. CDR1 and CDR2 from the germline V gene are LNHDA and SQIVND (reference sequence). V dropped 3 bases and J dropped 13 bases, with 13 bases sitting between them. CDR3 coding DNA: TGTGCCAGTAGTATGGGTACATTCTGGCCCCTCCACTTT. It translates to CASSMGTFWPLHF.

A note on this clone: One end of the junction varies from germline; a read error may be responsible. V and J are TRBV24-1 and TRBJ2-1, with D possibly matching TRBD1 (6 bases). The CDR3 runs 13 residues. The V gene's germline CDR1 is KGHDR and CDR2 SFDVKD. The CDR3 region is CATSDVTTGTLVF. CDR3 bases: TGTGCCACCAGTGACGTAACGACAGGAACCCTGGTCTTC.

The chain uses TRBV7-8 and TRBJ2-1; tentatively, D is TRBD2 (6 bases). Germline lookup yields CDR1 SGHVS and CDR2 FQNEAQ. V lost 6 bases to trimming and J lost 5 bases, with 14 bases between them. The CDR3 is made up of 14 amino acids. This CDR3 reads CASSPRTIHNEQFF. In nucleotides, the CDR3 is TGTGCCAGCAGTCCGAGGACTATCCACAATGAGCAGTTCTTC.

This clone was seen only once. The chain carries TRBV20-1 and TRBJ1-5; 8 positions match TRBD1. This CDR3 has 14 residues. Germline V lookup: CDR1 DFQATT, CDR2 SNEGSKA (reference sequence). J was trimmed by 6 bases and V by 3 bases; bases with no gene match: 7. CDR3 DNA: TGCAGTGCTAGTCCACAGGGGGAGTTTCAGCCCCAGCATTTT. Translation: CSASPQGEFQPQHF.

This clone was seen more than once but under ten times. V and J are TRBV2 and TRBJ1-1; TRBD1 might be the D (5 bases). From germline, CDR1 is SNHLY and CDR2 FYNNEI. V was clipped by 6 bases and J by 11 bases, with 16 bases between them. The CDR3 contains 12 residues. The CDR3 DNA is TGTGCCAGCAGCGAGGGACCCTTTGATGCTTTCTTT. Translation: CASSEGPFDAFF.

The chain couples TRBV7-8 to TRBJ1-2, with D unclear. There are 14 residues in the CDR3. Trimming shortened V by 4 bases and J by 2 bases, and 11 bases separated the two germline ends. CDR1 is SGHVS and CDR2 is FQNEAQ in the germline V gene. The CDR3 DNA reads TGTGCCAGCAGCTCCGTGGACGGAAACTATGGCTACACCTTC. Its protein product is CASSSVDGNYGYTF. Filled out from reference TRBV7-8 and TRBJ1-2, the complete variable domain reads GAGVSQSPRYKVAKRGQDVALRCDPISGHVSLFWYQQALGQGPEFLTYFQNEAQLDKSGLPSDRFFAERPEGSVSTLKIQRTQQEDSAVYLCASSSVDGNYGYTFGSGTRLTVV.

The chain employs TRBV30 and TRBJ1-3; D possibly corresponds to TRBD1 (6 bases). Trimming left V 6 bases short and J 4 bases short, with 16 bases between. Germline V CDR1 and CDR2: GTSNPN, SVGIG (reference sequence). The CDR3 is 14 amino acids. Here the CDR3 reads CACPGAPLGNTIYF. As DNA, the CDR3 is TGTGCCTGCCCAGGGGCACCCCTAGGAAACACCATATATTTT.

This clone was recorded a few times. The chain uses TRBV7-3 and TRBJ1-2; 8 bases are a match to TRBD1. Per germline, CDR1 SGHTA and CDR2 FQGTGA. Trimming took 3 bases from V and 3 from J; bases not matched to a gene: 6. The CDR3 sequence is 15 residues long. The CDR3 region has the DNA TGTGCCAGCAGCTTCGACGGGACAGGTCACTATGGCTACACCTTC. It encodes CASSFDGTGHYGYTF.

This clone has just a few counts. The V gene is TRBV7-9, the J gene TRBJ2-3; 7 bases are a match to TRBD1. The CDR3 loop spans 16 amino acids. Trimming at V came to 5 bases and at J to 3 bases, leaving 11 bases not matched to a gene. Germline V gene lookup returns CDR1 SEHNR and CDR2 FQNEAQ (reference sequence). CDR3 loop: CASSPRQGEGTDTQYF. The CDR3 DNA follows: TGTGCCAGCAGCCCAAGACAGGGAGAGGGGACAGATACGCAGTATTTT. The whole variable domain, remainder taken from reference TRBV7-9 and TRBJ2-3, is DTGVSQNPRHKITKRGQNVTFRCDPISEHNRLYWYRQTLGQGPEFLTYFQNEAQLEKSRLLSDRFSAERPKGSFSTLEIQRTEQGDSAMYLCASSPRQGEGTDTQYFGPGTRLTVL.

This clone was detected only once. Here the CDR3 DNA reads TGTGCCAGCAGCTCCCGACCCACAGATACGCAGTATTTT. Protein product: CASSSRPTDTQYF. The V call is TRBV7-3, the J call TRBJ2-3, with no clear D. The germline V gene has CDR1 SGHTA and CDR2 FQGTGA. The CDR3 has 13 residues. The V end was cut by 4 bases, the J end by 2 bases, with 7 bases between.

The rearrangement joins TRBV11-2 to TRBJ2-5, with D uncertain. The CDR3 contains 14 residues. V lost 5 bases and J lost 4, with 14 bases in between. The germline V gene has CDR1 SGHAT and CDR2 FQNNGV. The CDR3, as DNA: TGTGCCAGCAGCCCGTTCGGCGCGAGAGAGACCCAGTACTTC. Its protein is CASSPFGARETQYF.

This chain connects TRBV29-1 to TRBJ2-7, with D perhaps TRBD1 or TRBD2 (5 bases each). Trimming took 5 bases from V and 0 from J, leaving 11 bases between them. This CDR3 spans 13 amino acids. Germline lookup yields CDR1 SQVTM and CDR2 ANQGSEA. The CDR3 nucleotides read TGCAGCGTTTATGAGGGGAGCTCCTACGAGCAGTACTTC. Residues: CSVYEGSSYEQYF.

The chain links TRBV5-6 to TRBJ1-3; D gene unclear. Trimming cost V 2 bases and J 5 bases, with 5 bases left between them. Germline lookup yields CDR1 SGHDT and CDR2 YYEEEE. This CDR3 contains 12 residues. The CDR3 sequence: CASSFGRNTIYF. CDR3 coding DNA: TGTGCCAGCAGCTTTGGGAGAAACACCATATATTTT.

The chain is built from TRBV30 and TRBJ1-1; 9 nucleotides agree with TRBD1. Per the germline V gene, CDR1 is GTSNPN and CDR2 is SVGIG (reference sequence). The CDR3 loop spans 14 amino acids. The trim removed 4 bases at V and 9 bases at J, leaving 12 bases unmatched. The CDR3 region is CAWTYTGGSKKAFF. CDR3 DNA sequence: TGTGCCTGGACTTATACAGGGGGCAGTAAGAAAGCTTTCTTT.

The chain couples TRBV19 to TRBJ1-1, with TRBD1 matching 7 bases. With 5 bases clipped from V and 10 bases from J, the junction kept 7 bases outside the gene matches. This CDR3 region has 12 residues. Germline V gene lookup returns CDR1 LNHDA and CDR2 SQIVND (reference sequence). The CDR3 region is CASSVQGRSAFF. The CDR3 bases are TGTGCCAGTAGTGTACAGGGGCGATCAGCTTTCTTT.

The J gene is TRBJ1-5, the V gene TRBV9; D gene unclear. Trimming stripped 0 bases from V and 6 bases from J, with 22 bases between. This CDR3 is built from 18 residues. CDR1 is SGDLS, CDR2 YYNGEE, per germline. CDR3: CASSVEPRYPRHSQPQHF. DNA of the CDR3: TGTGCCAGCAGCGTAGAACCACGATACCCCCGCCACAGTCAGCCCCAGCATTTT.

The gene calls are TRBV28 and TRBJ1-5; D unclear. Trimming left V 4 bases short and J 2 bases short, with 9 bases between. This CDR3 has 14 residues. CDR1 and CDR2 from the germline V gene are MDHEN and SYDVKM. CDR3 nucleotide sequence: TGTGCCAGCAGTTACGGGCTCGGCAATCAGCCCCAGCATTTT. Residues: CASSYGLGNQPQHF. The whole variable domain, remainder taken from reference TRBV28 and TRBJ1-5, is DVKVTQSSRYLVKRTGEKVFLECVQDMDHENMFWYRQDPGLGLRLIYFSYDVKMKEKGDIPEGYSVSREKKERFSLILESASTNQTSMYLCASSYGLGNQPQHFGDGTRLSIL.